Detailed here is one TCR beta chain. Its antigen is not known. This sample is drawn from a study of cytomegalovirus exposure and HLA in healthy donors. V was pared by 7 bases and J by 4 bases, with 14 bases between. Per the germline V gene, CDR1 is MDHEN and CDR2 is SYDVKM. The CDR3 extends over 14 amino acids. General observations from the study: Specific recognition of CMV antigens was confirmed in vitro for three chains (all CMV-associated).

The PCR ran on 60 Vbeta and 13 Jbeta primers. Method: immunoSEQ multiplex PCR; TCRdb's copy keeps in-frame clones and lacks some. The repertoire holds 150,000 or so clones, more than 60% seen once, with around 3.1% in the top ten. The V call is TRBV28, the J call TRBJ2-1; D is uncertain. The sequenced sample consisted of PBMCs. The sequence was collected from a woman aged 50 to 65 in good health and CMV-seropositive. DNA for the CDR3: TGTGCCAGCAAAGAAGGTGCTAGTTACAATGAGCAGTTCTTC. Translated, it gives CASKEGASYNEQFF.